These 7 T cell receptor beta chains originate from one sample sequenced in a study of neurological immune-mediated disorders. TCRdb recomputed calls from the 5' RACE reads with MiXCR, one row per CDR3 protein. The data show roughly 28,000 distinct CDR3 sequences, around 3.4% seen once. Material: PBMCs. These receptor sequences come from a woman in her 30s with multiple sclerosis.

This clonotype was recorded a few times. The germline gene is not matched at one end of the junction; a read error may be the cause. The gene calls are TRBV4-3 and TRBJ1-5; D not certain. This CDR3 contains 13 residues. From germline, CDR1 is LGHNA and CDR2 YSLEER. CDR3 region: CASSQETDQPQNF. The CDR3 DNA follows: TGCGCCAGCAGCCAAGAGACGGATCAGCCCCAGAATTTT.

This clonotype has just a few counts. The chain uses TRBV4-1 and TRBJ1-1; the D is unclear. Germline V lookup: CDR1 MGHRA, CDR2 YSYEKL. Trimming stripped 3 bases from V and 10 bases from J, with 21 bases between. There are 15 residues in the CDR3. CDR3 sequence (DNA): TGCGCCAGCAGCCACAGCGGAAAGGGAGGGTCAGGAGCTTTCTTT. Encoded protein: CASSHSGKGGSGAFF.

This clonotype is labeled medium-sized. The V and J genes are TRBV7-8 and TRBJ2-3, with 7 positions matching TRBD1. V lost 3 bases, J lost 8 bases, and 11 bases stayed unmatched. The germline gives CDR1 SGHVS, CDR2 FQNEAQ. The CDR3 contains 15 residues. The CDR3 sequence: CASSFRDRTQGTQYF. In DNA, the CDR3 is TGTGCCAGCAGCTTCCGGGACAGAACACAGGGTACGCAGTATTTT.

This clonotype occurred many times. The CDR3 region has the DNA TGTGCCACCAGCAGAGTACGACAGGAGGGGGAGACCCAGTACTTC. It encodes CATSRVRQEGETQYF. The chain recombines TRBV15 with TRBJ2-5; D possibly matches TRBD1 or TRBD2 (6 bases each). V lost 1 base and J lost 5, with 14 bases in between. The CDR3 runs to 15 residues. Germline loops: CDR1 LNHNV, CDR2 YYDKDF (reference sequence).

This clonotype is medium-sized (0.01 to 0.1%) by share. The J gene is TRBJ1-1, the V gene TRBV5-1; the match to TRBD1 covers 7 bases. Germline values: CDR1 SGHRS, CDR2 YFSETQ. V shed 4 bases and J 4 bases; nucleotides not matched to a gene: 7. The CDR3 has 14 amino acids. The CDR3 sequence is CASSVTGIGTEAFF. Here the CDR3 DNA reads TGCGCCAGCAGCGTGACAGGGATTGGCACTGAAGCTTTCTTT. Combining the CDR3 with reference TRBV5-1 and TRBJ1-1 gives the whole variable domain KAGVTQTPRYLIKTRGQQVTLSCSPISGHRSVSWYQQTPGQGLQFLFEYFSETQRNKGNFPGRFSGRQFSNSRSEMNVSTLELGDSALYLCASSVTGIGTEAFFGQGTRLTVV.

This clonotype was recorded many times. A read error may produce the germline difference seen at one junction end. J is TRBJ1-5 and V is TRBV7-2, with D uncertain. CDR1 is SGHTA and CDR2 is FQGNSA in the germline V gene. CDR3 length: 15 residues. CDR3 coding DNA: TGTGCCAGCAGCCCCAACTCCTTCGGCAATCAGCCCCAGAATTTT. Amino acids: CASSPNSFGNQPQNF.

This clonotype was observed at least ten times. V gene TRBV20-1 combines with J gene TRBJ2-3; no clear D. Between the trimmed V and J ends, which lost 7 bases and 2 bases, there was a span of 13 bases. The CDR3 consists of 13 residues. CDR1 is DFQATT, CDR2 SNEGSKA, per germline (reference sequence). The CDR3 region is CSVAGHSTDTQYF. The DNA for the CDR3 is TGCAGTGTTGCCGGGCACTCCACAGATACGCAGTATTTT.